The 16 T cell receptor beta chains listed next were all sequenced from one sample in a study of shared clonotypes between healthy human individuals. Assay: immunoSEQ multiplex PCR; the TCRdb copy retains only in-frame clones and omits some. Altogether approximately 1.5 million clones are present, approximately 98.5% being singletons, with the ten largest covering 0.36%. Material: naive CD4+ T cells sorted from blood. Subset: CD45RA+ positively selected. These receptors were obtained from a man in his thirties or forties in good health.

This chain joins TRBV11-3 and TRBJ2-1, with D perhaps matching TRBD2 (6 bases). V shed 4 bases and J shed 3 bases, with 10 bases lying between them. Germline V lookup: CDR1 SGHNT, CDR2 YENEEA. The CDR3 consists of 14 residues. The CDR3 here is CASSSKTSYNEQFF. The CDR3, as DNA: TGTGCCAGCAGCTCGAAGACTAGCTACAATGAGCAGTTCTTC.

This sequence joins TRBV7-2 and TRBJ2-7; D is ambiguous. In germline, CDR1 is SGHTA, CDR2 FQGNSA. The V and J ends lost 5 bases and 0 bases respectively, with 5 bases between them. The length of the CDR3 is 12 residues. CDR3 in DNA: TGTGCCAGCAGCCACCTCTCCTACGAGCAGTACTTC. Translation: CASSHLSYEQYF.

The chain combines TRBV27 with TRBJ1-1; D perhaps matches TRBD1 (6 bases). Trimming removed 0 bases from V and 8 bases from J, with 13 bases in between. This CDR3 region has 14 residues. Germline lookup yields CDR1 MNHEY and CDR2 SMNVEV (reference sequence). The CDR3 sequence: CASSLSGGGREAFF. CDR3 nucleotides: TGTGCCAGCAGTTTATCGGGGGGCGGCAGGGAAGCTTTCTTT.

The chain recombines TRBV10-1 with TRBJ2-2, with D possibly TRBD1 on 6 matching bases. Germline CDR1 WNHNN, CDR2 SYGVQD (reference sequence). The length of the CDR3 is 14 residues. Deletions cut 2 bases from V and 6 bases from J, with 10 bases between. Here the CDR3 reads CASSETPGAGELFF. CDR3 DNA sequence: TGCGCCAGCAGTGAGACCCCAGGGGCCGGGGAGCTGTTTTTT.

The chain recombines TRBV7-8 with TRBJ2-7; the D is unclear. Trimming removed 4 bases from V and 3 bases from J, with 16 bases in between. This CDR3 spans 15 amino acids. Germline CDR1 SGHVS, CDR2 FQNEAQ. For the CDR3, the DNA is TGTGCCAGCAGCTCGATCTCCAATTCGGGCTACGAGCAGTACTTC. It is translated as CASSSISNSGYEQYF.

The rearrangement links TRBV11-2 to TRBJ2-1; D not certain. Per the germline V gene, CDR1 is SGHAT and CDR2 is FQNNGV. The CDR3 covers 12 residues. Trimming took 5 bases from V and 5 from J, leaving 7 bases between them. The CDR3 reads CASSQTNNEQFF. CDR3 bases: TGTGCCAGCAGCCAGACCAACAATGAGCAGTTCTTC.

The chain uses TRBV5-1 and TRBJ1-2; D unresolved. The V gene's germline CDR1 is SGHRS and CDR2 YFSETQ. The CDR3 consists of 13 residues. The V and J ends lost 1 base and 3 bases respectively, with 7 bases between them. As DNA, the CDR3 is TGCGCCAGCAGCTTGCAGAGTCACTATGGCTACACCTTC. Its protein product is CASSLQSHYGYTF.

J is TRBJ2-7 and V is TRBV28; D might be TRBD1 or TRBD2, each matching 5 bases. There are 13 residues in the CDR3. The V gene's germline CDR1 is MDHEN and CDR2 SYDVKM. The CDR3 DNA follows: TGTGCTACCCTTAGCCGGGGCAGGGTCGAGCAGTACTTC. Translating it yields CATLSRGRVEQYF.

The chain recombines TRBV29-1 with TRBJ2-5; a weak D match, TRBD1 (5 bases). V lost 6 bases and J lost 2, with 16 bases in between. CDR1 SQVTM and CDR2 ANQGSEA come from the germline V gene. CDR3 size: 14 residues. The CDR3 sequence: CSVGANPPQETQYF. DNA for the CDR3: TGCAGCGTAGGGGCCAATCCACCTCAAGAGACCCAGTACTTC.

The rearrangement joins TRBV11-3 to TRBJ1-1; the match to TRBD1 covers 7 bases. V dropped 5 bases and J dropped 7; count of bases not matched to a gene: 7. The CDR3 has 13 amino acids. Germline values: CDR1 SGHNT, CDR2 YENEEA. CDR3 amino acids: CASSPRQGDEAFF. The DNA of the CDR3 is TGTGCCAGCAGCCCCCGACAGGGTGATGAAGCTTTCTTT.

The chain is built from TRBV5-1 and TRBJ2-7, with D perhaps matching TRBD1 (6 bases). This CDR3 comprises 15 residues. The V gene lost 0 bases and the J gene lost 4 bases, with 14 bases spanning the gap. The germline CDR1 and CDR2 sequences are SGHRS and YFSETQ. Written as DNA, the CDR3 is TGCGCCAGCAGCTTGGACAGGGAGTTTGGTTACGAGCAGTACTTC. It is translated as CASSLDREFGYEQYF.

V usage is TRBV7-9 and J usage is TRBJ2-2, with D unresolved. This CDR3 region has 13 residues. Germline loops: CDR1 SEHNR, CDR2 FQNEAQ (reference sequence). Trimming left V 5 bases short and J 8 bases short, with 12 bases between. CDR3 nucleotide sequence: TGTGCCAGCAGCCCCGACCCGTTTGGGGAGCTGTTTTTT. Translating gives CASSPDPFGELFF.

This clone showed up just once. The chain combines TRBV15 with TRBJ2-1; D is ambiguous. V lost 0 bases, J lost 0 bases, and 12 bases lay in between. The CDR3 length is 17 residues. Looked up from germline, CDR1 is LNHNV and CDR2 is YYDKDF (reference sequence). The chain's CDR3 is CATSRDRNGFSYNEQFF. In DNA form, the CDR3 reads TGTGCCACCAGCAGAGATCGGAACGGTTTCTCCTACAATGAGCAGTTCTTC. Filled out from reference TRBV15 and TRBJ2-1, the complete variable domain reads DAMVIQNPRYQVTQFGKPVTLSCSQTLNHNVMYWYQQKSSQAPKLLFHYYDKDFNNEADTPDNFQSRRPNTSFCFLDIRSPGLGDTAMYLCATSRDRNGFSYNEQFFGPGTRLTVL.

The rearrangement joins TRBV30 to TRBJ2-1, with D maybe TRBD1 (6 bases). Trimming cost V 0 bases and J 0 bases, with 12 bases left between them. This CDR3 comprises 16 residues. Germline loops: CDR1 GTSNPN, CDR2 SVGIG (reference sequence). CDR3 protein: CAWSVGVQGSYNEQFF. Written as DNA, the CDR3 is TGTGCCTGGAGTGTGGGGGTACAGGGCTCCTACAATGAGCAGTTCTTC.

V usage is TRBV4-3 and J usage is TRBJ2-3, with 12 bases that match TRBD2. Germline V CDR1 and CDR2: LGHNA, YSLEER. V was clipped by 0 bases and J by 2 bases; unmatched bases: 3. The CDR3 extends over 17 amino acids. In nucleotides, the CDR3 is TGCGCCAGCAGCCAAGAGACTAGCGGGAGCTTCACAGATACGCAGTATTTT. It specifies CASSQETSGSFTDTQYF.

The rearrangement uses TRBV2 and TRBJ1-5; D gene unclear. The germline gives CDR1 SNHLY, CDR2 FYNNEI. V dropped 8 bases and J dropped 0 bases, with 20 bases sitting between them. CDR3 size: 17 residues. The CDR3 is CASQETKGPYSNQPQHF. The CDR3 coding sequence is TGTGCCAGCCAAGAAACCAAAGGACCCTATAGCAATCAGCCCCAGCATTTT.